This T cell receptor (beta chain) emerged from a study of shared clonotypes between healthy human individuals. As for the study in general: Donor ages ranged 18 to 49 years: a couple of women, a few men. Study findings and constraints: Exclusively blood specimens were collected; tissue repertoires likely differ.

With regard to this clone: As yet, its antigen is unknown.

Ten immunoSEQ deep assay plates held the unsorted PBMC DNA. Original handling: Filtering was not the same, since immunoSEQ gave junction-only sequences without quality scores. Some clones are missing from TCRdb's copy, which holds only in-frame ones; the method was immunoSEQ multiplex PCR. V, J and clone size were drawn from that table, and D and trimming were deduced from the DNA. The table records around 530,000 clones, just over 75% of them present only once. The CDR3 is 16 amino acids. Deletions cut 1 base from V and 0 bases from J, with 11 bases between. CDR1 and CDR2 (germline): LNHNV, YYDKDF (reference sequence).

V gene TRBV15 combines with J gene TRBJ2-3; possibly TRBD1 for D (5 bases). The source of this sequence is a woman between 40 and 55 years old in good health. Some clones in this sample may be carry-over from other donors' samples. Sequenced material: PBMCs. Here the CDR3 reads CATSRGQSTSTDTQYF. CDR3 sequence (DNA): TGTGCCACCAGCAGAGGACAGTCTACTAGCACAGATACGCAGTATTTT.